The next 3 T cell receptor beta chains were all read from a single sample in a study of control samples from healthy donors and cancer patients. Repertoires were generated with immunoSEQ multiplex PCR, while TCRdb's copy carries only in-frame clones and drops some. The sample carries around 200,000 clones, just under 95% recorded once. Sequenced input: blood. The receptors derive from a man aged 18 to 30 in good health.

The J gene is TRBJ1-2, the V gene TRBV28, with D perhaps TRBD1 (6 bases). In germline, CDR1 is MDHEN, CDR2 SYDVKM. The CDR3 has 14 residues. V lost 6 bases and J lost 7, with 18 bases in between. Here the CDR3 reads CASRLTGLFGGYTF. CDR3 nucleotide sequence: TGTGCCAGCAGATTAACAGGGCTCTTTGGTGGCTACACCTTC.

The rearrangement joins TRBV15 to TRBJ1-5; TRBD1 is a possible D gene (5 bases). Germline V gene sequence: CDR1 LNHNV, CDR2 YYDKDF (reference sequence). This CDR3 comprises 15 residues. The V and J ends lost 5 bases and 1 base respectively, with 12 bases between them. The CDR3 DNA reads as TGTGCCACCAGCTCCCAGGGCGAGAGCAATCAGCCCCAGCATTTT. This translates into CATSSQGESNQPQHF.

The chain employs TRBV5-1 and TRBJ1-4; 10 nucleotides line up with TRBD1. The CDR3 contains 14 residues. With 4 bases clipped from V and 7 bases from J, the junction kept 4 bases outside the gene matches. The germline gives CDR1 SGHRS, CDR2 YFSETQ. CDR3 residues: CASSRRDRGEKLFF. The CDR3 nucleotides are TGCGCCAGCAGCCGAAGGGACAGGGGTGAAAAACTGTTTTTT.